These T cell receptor beta chains were read from a single sample in a study of CD8+ T cells in alopecia areata. Sequenced by immunoSEQ multiplex PCR; TCRdb stores in-frame clones only, minus some. Of 12,000 or so clones listed, around three fifths are singletons. Sequencing was done on a sample of skin. The receptors come from a human donor with alopecia areata. Each CDR3 is given with its conserved first and last residue. Each record gives: D gene, J gene, V gene, clone size, CDR3 DNA, CDR3 protein. D genes are given only for firm matches. Size is omitted from some rows. Given values are once, few, many or a class for expanded clones.

D gene: -
J gene: TRBJ2-5
V gene: TRBV27
clone size: large
CDR3 DNA: TGTGCCAGCAGTTCTCTTCTAAACCCGGTACTAGGGGAACCATACCAAGAGACCCAGTACTTC
CDR3 protein: CASSSLLNPVLGEPYQETQYF

D gene: TRBD1
J gene: TRBJ1-2
V gene: TRBV30
clone size: few
CDR3 DNA: TGTGCCTGGAGTGTACAGGGGTTTGGAGACTATGGCTACACCTTC
CDR3 protein: CAWSVQGFGDYGYTF

D gene: -
J gene: TRBJ1-4
V gene: TRBV7-2
clone size: -
CDR3 DNA: TGTGCCAGCAGCTCAACTTCAGGGCCCGAAGGGCTGTTTTTT
CDR3 protein: CASSSTSGPEGLFF

D gene: TRBD1
J gene: TRBJ2-3
V gene: TRBV7-8
clone size: -
CDR3 DNA: TGTGCCAGCAGCCCTCGGACAGGGTTTATAGATACGCAGTATTTT
CDR3 protein: CASSPRTGFIDTQYF

D gene: TRBD1
J gene: TRBJ2-2
V gene: TRBV9
clone size: -
CDR3 DNA: TGTGCCAGCAGCGTAAGCGTAGGGGGCAACACCGGGGAGCTGTTTTTT
CDR3 protein: CASSVSVGGNTGELFF

D gene: TRBD1
J gene: TRBJ2-1
V gene: TRBV6-1
clone size: -
CDR3 DNA: TGTGCCAGCAGTGTTTTATGGAGAGGCCGGGACAGGTTTTGGAATGAGCAGTTCTTC
CDR3 protein: CASSVLWRGRDRFWNEQFF

D gene: TRBD2
J gene: TRBJ2-3
V gene: TRBV7-3
clone size: -
CDR3 DNA: TGCGCCAGCAGCTTCTCCGGGGGGGAAGATACGCAGTATTTT
CDR3 protein: CASSFSGGEDTQYF

D gene: -
J gene: TRBJ2-3
V gene: TRBV6-1
clone size: -
CDR3 DNA: TGTGCCAGCCTGACCGGGACACAAGCAGATACGCAGTATTTT
CDR3 protein: CASLTGTQADTQYF

D gene: TRBD2
J gene: TRBJ2-5
V gene: TRBV5-4
clone size: once
CDR3 DNA: TGTGCCAGCAGCAAGGGGACTAGCGGAGAAGAGACCCAGTACTTC
CDR3 protein: CASSKGTSGEETQYF

D gene: -
J gene: TRBJ2-7
V gene: TRBV10-2
clone size: -
CDR3 DNA: TGCGCTAGCGCCCCAAGTGCGGGTTCCTACGAGCAGTACTTC
CDR3 protein: CASAPSAGSYEQYF

D gene: TRBD1
J gene: TRBJ2-7
V gene: TRBV28
clone size: once
CDR3 DNA: TGTGCCAGCAGGAACCTTTACAGGGGAAGCTACGAGCAGTACTTC
CDR3 protein: CASRNLYRGSYEQYF

D gene: -
J gene: TRBJ1-4
V gene: TRBV12-2
clone size: -
CDR3 DNA: TGTGCAAGTCGCTTAGCTAGCTATGATCGGAATGAAAAACTGTTTTTT
CDR3 protein: CASRLASYDRNEKLFF

D gene: TRBD1
J gene: TRBJ2-7
V gene: TRBV27
clone size: -
CDR3 DNA: TGTGCCAGCAGTTTATCCGGGACAGGGACCTACGAGCAGTACTTC
CDR3 protein: CASSLSGTGTYEQYF

D gene: TRBD1
J gene: TRBJ2-7
V gene: TRBV7-8
clone size: large
CDR3 DNA: TGTGCCAGCAGCTCTTCCGGGACAGTCACCTACGAGCAGTACTTC
CDR3 protein: CASSSSGTVTYEQYF

D gene: -
J gene: TRBJ1-2
V gene: TRBV2
clone size: -
CDR3 DNA: TGTGCCAGCAGTGTCGAGGCTCTGGGGGGCTACACCTTC
CDR3 protein: CASSVEALGGYTF

D gene: -
J gene: TRBJ2-5
V gene: TRBV27
clone size: -
CDR3 DNA: TGTGCCAGCAGTACGACAATCCGGGCCACGTTTCGAGAGACCCAGTACTTC
CDR3 protein: CASSTTIRATFRETQYF

D gene: -
J gene: TRBJ1-5
V gene: TRBV28
clone size: -
CDR3 DNA: TGTGCCAGCAGTTTAAACTCCGCGGGAAATCAGCCCCAGCATTTT
CDR3 protein: CASSLNSAGNQPQHF

D gene: -
J gene: TRBJ2-1
V gene: TRBV28
clone size: medium-sized
CDR3 DNA: TGTGCCAGCAGTTTGACTTCAGGGGTCTCCTACAATGAGCAGTTCTTC
CDR3 protein: CASSLTSGVSYNEQFF

D gene: -
J gene: TRBJ2-1
V gene: TRBV13
clone size: -
CDR3 DNA: TGTGCCAGCAGCTTAGATAGCGGAACCTACAATGAGCAGTTCTTC
CDR3 protein: CASSLDSGTYNEQFF

D gene: TRBD2
J gene: TRBJ2-7
V gene: TRBV5-1
clone size: -
CDR3 DNA: TGCGCCAGCAGTGTGATCGGGGGGGCGTCCTACGAGCAGTACTTC
CDR3 protein: CASSVIGGASYEQYF

D gene: -
J gene: TRBJ1-4
V gene: TRBV29-1
clone size: -
CDR3 DNA: TGCAGCGTTGCAAACTCAGGGGTTGGTGAAAAACTGTTTTTT
CDR3 protein: CSVANSGVGEKLFF

D gene: -
J gene: TRBJ2-1
V gene: TRBV4-1
clone size: -
CDR3 DNA: TGCGCCAGCAGCCAAATCGACATGATCTCCTACAATGAGCAGTTCTTC
CDR3 protein: CASSQIDMISYNEQFF

D gene: TRBD1
J gene: TRBJ1-2
V gene: TRBV7-9
clone size: -
CDR3 DNA: TGTGCCAGCAGCTCGACTCGGCGGGACAGATTAGCCTATGGCTACACCTTC
CDR3 protein: CASSSTRRDRLAYGYTF

D gene: -
J gene: TRBJ2-3
V gene: TRBV9
clone size: -
CDR3 DNA: TGTGCCAGCAGCGTAGTGGGCGGCACAGATACGCAGTATTTT
CDR3 protein: CASSVVGGTDTQYF

D gene: TRBD1
J gene: TRBJ2-5
V gene: TRBV4-3
clone size: -
CDR3 DNA: TGCGCCAGCAGCCAATCTTGGACAGGGGGTGAGACCCAGTACTTC
CDR3 protein: CASSQSWTGGETQYF

D gene: -
J gene: TRBJ2-1
V gene: TRBV4-1
clone size: once
CDR3 DNA: TGCGCCAGCAGCCAAGTATCCCGATACAATGAGCAGTTCTTC
CDR3 protein: CASSQVSRYNEQFF

D gene: -
J gene: TRBJ2-7
V gene: TRBV27
clone size: -
CDR3 DNA: TGTGCCAGCAGTCCCGGTTTTTGTGTGGGCTCCTACGAGCAGTACTTC
CDR3 protein: CASSPGFCVGSYEQYF

D gene: -
J gene: TRBJ1-1
V gene: TRBV6-5
clone size: -
CDR3 DNA: TGTGCCAGCAGTTACGAGGGCCCTAACACTGAAGCTTTCTTT
CDR3 protein: CASSYEGPNTEAFF

D gene: TRBD1
J gene: TRBJ2-5
V gene: TRBV11-2
clone size: -
CDR3 DNA: TGTGCCAGCAGCCCGACAGGGAGTTTAGAAGAGACCCAGTACTTC
CDR3 protein: CASSPTGSLEETQYF

D gene: -
J gene: TRBJ1-6
V gene: TRBV6-1
clone size: -
CDR3 DNA: TGTGCCAGCTATGACAGGATAGATTCACCCCTCCACTTT
CDR3 protein: CASYDRIDSPLHF

D gene: TRBD1
J gene: TRBJ2-2
V gene: TRBV7-3
clone size: -
CDR3 DNA: TGTGCCAGCAGCCCTACAGGGGCCTCGAACACCGGGGAGCTGTTTTTT
CDR3 protein: CASSPTGASNTGELFF

D gene: TRBD1
J gene: TRBJ1-2
V gene: TRBV18
clone size: medium-sized
CDR3 DNA: TGTGCCAGCTCACCGGCAGGGGGAGTCTATGGCTACACCTTC
CDR3 protein: CASSPAGGVYGYTF

D gene: -
J gene: TRBJ2-5
V gene: TRBV7-6
clone size: -
CDR3 DNA: TGTGCCAGCAGCCAAAGCCTATCGGTCCAAGAGACCCAGTACTTC
CDR3 protein: CASSQSLSVQETQYF

D gene: -
J gene: TRBJ2-2
V gene: TRBV27
clone size: -
CDR3 DNA: TGTGCCAGCAGTTTATTTATTGCCGGGGAGCTGTTTTTT
CDR3 protein: CASSLFIAGELFF

D gene: -
J gene: TRBJ2-1
V gene: TRBV9
clone size: -
CDR3 DNA: TGTGCCAGCAGCGTAGTCGTAAGCTCCTACAATGAGCAGTTCTTC
CDR3 protein: CASSVVVSSYNEQFF

D gene: -
J gene: TRBJ2-3
V gene: TRBV5-6
clone size: -
CDR3 DNA: TGTGCCAGCAGCGTCCCCGCTGGAAGCGTCACTAGCACAGATACGCAGTATTTT
CDR3 protein: CASSVPAGSVTSTDTQYF

D gene: -
J gene: TRBJ1-1
V gene: TRBV29-1
clone size: -
CDR3 DNA: TGCAGCGCCTTGGGACTCACGAACACTGAAGCTTTCTTT
CDR3 protein: CSALGLTNTEAFF

D gene: -
J gene: TRBJ2-1
V gene: TRBV27
clone size: -
CDR3 DNA: TGTGCCAGCAGTTTTTTTTCCCAAAATGAGGAACTCTTC
CDR3 protein: CASSFFSQNEELF

D gene: TRBD1
J gene: TRBJ1-1
V gene: TRBV5-4
clone size: once
CDR3 DNA: TGTGCCAGCAGCTTCAGGGGGCGCAGGAACACTGAAGCTTTCTTT
CDR3 protein: CASSFRGRRNTEAFF

D gene: TRBD2
J gene: TRBJ2-3
V gene: TRBV5-6
clone size: once
CDR3 DNA: TGTGCCAGCAGCTTGTATCTAGCGGGGGGGCGGTATACGCAGTATTTT
CDR3 protein: CASSLYLAGGRYTQYF

D gene: -
J gene: TRBJ1-1
V gene: TRBV13
clone size: -
CDR3 DNA: TGTGCCAGCAGCTTAGGATCGAACACTGAAGCTTTCTTT
CDR3 protein: CASSLGSNTEAFF

D gene: -
J gene: TRBJ2-5
V gene: TRBV28
clone size: -
CDR3 DNA: TGTGCCACACAAATGGACAGAAGGGGCCTGGGGACCCAGTACTTC
CDR3 protein: CATQMDRRGLGTQYF

D gene: TRBD2
J gene: TRBJ2-7
V gene: TRBV6-5
clone size: -
CDR3 DNA: TGTGCCAGCAGCTCTCGTAGCGGGAACACCTACGAGCAGTACTTC
CDR3 protein: CASSSRSGNTYEQYF

D gene: TRBD1
J gene: TRBJ2-7
V gene: TRBV11-2
clone size: -
CDR3 DNA: TGTGCCAGCAGCAATGACAGGGCACTCTACGAGCAGTACTTC
CDR3 protein: CASSNDRALYEQYF

D gene: -
J gene: TRBJ2-3
V gene: TRBV29-1
clone size: -
CDR3 DNA: TGCAGCTCCCGAGGACAGCCCGGCACAGATACGCAGTATTTT
CDR3 protein: CSSRGQPGTDTQYF

D gene: TRBD1
J gene: TRBJ2-7
V gene: TRBV6-6
clone size: few
CDR3 DNA: TGTGCCAGCAGTCCCGACAGGGGTGTTCGTGAGCAGTACTTC
CDR3 protein: CASSPDRGVREQYF

D gene: TRBD1
J gene: TRBJ1-2
V gene: TRBV5-1
clone size: once
CDR3 DNA: TGCGCCAGCAGCGAGGGACAGGGGGGTGGTTATGGCTACACCTTC
CDR3 protein: CASSEGQGGGYGYTF

D gene: -
J gene: TRBJ1-5
V gene: TRBV6-6
clone size: -
CDR3 DNA: TGTGCCAGCGGGTCGTCAGGGAGCAATCAGCCCCAGCATTTT
CDR3 protein: CASGSSGSNQPQHF

D gene: -
J gene: TRBJ1-5
V gene: TRBV6-5
clone size: once
CDR3 DNA: TGTGCCAGCAGTTCTAGGGACGGATATAGCAATCAGCCCCAGCATTTT
CDR3 protein: CASSSRDGYSNQPQHF

D gene: TRBD2
J gene: TRBJ2-3
V gene: TRBV7-3
clone size: -
CDR3 DNA: TGTGCCAGCAGCTTAGTTGGCGGGGGGCCCACAGATACGCAGTATTTT
CDR3 protein: CASSLVGGGPTDTQYF